Listed here are 19 T cell receptor beta chains from one sample, sequenced in a study of blood T cell repertoires in COVID-19. TCRdb's table, derived via immunoSEQ multiplex PCR, lists solely in-frame clones and lacks some. This sample has some 150,000 clones, with 85% to 90% found just once. Sequences were obtained from peripheral blood. The receptors were gathered from a young man with active or convalescent COVID-19.

The gene calls are TRBV28 and TRBJ1-5; D not certain. Per germline, CDR1 MDHEN and CDR2 SYDVKM. The CDR3 contains 14 residues. V gave up 7 bases and J gave up 7 bases, with 17 bases separating them. CDR3 DNA: TGTGCCAGCACCCTTTTCGGGGAGGCACAGCCCCAGCATTTT. It yields the protein CASTLFGEAQPQHF.

The V and J genes are TRBV21-1 and TRBJ2-1; TRBD2 was called by the table and not checked on the DNA. TRBV21-1 is a pseudogene segment. This CDR3 region has 18 residues. The CDR3 DNA is TGTGCCAGCAGCAAAGCGGCAAGTGAGCGGGAGTCTTACAATGAGCAGTTCTTC. As protein: CASSKAASERESYNEQFF.

V gene TRBV5-1 combines with J gene TRBJ2-1; the D is unclear. Trimming pared 0 bases from V and 10 bases from J, leaving 8 bases between. Germline V gives CDR1 SGHRS, CDR2 YFSETQ. This CDR3 has 12 amino acids. The CDR3 DNA reads as TGCGCCAGCAGCTTGGGACTTCGGGAGCAGTTCTTC. This sequence encodes CASSLGLREQFF.

This rearrangement joins TRBV6-5 to TRBJ1-4, with D unresolved. Trimming removed 6 bases at V and 6 bases at J, with 11 bases between. This CDR3 is 13 amino acids long. Germline assignment: CDR1 MNHEY and CDR2 SVGAGI. The DNA for the CDR3 is TGTGCCAGCAGACAATCCTTCTATGAAAAACTGTTTTTT. It yields the protein CASRQSFYEKLFF.

The rearrangement uses TRBV28 and TRBJ1-2, with D uncertain. This CDR3 comprises 14 residues. Trimming took off 4 bases at V and 0 bases at J, with 9 bases between the two ends. Per germline, CDR1 MDHEN and CDR2 SYDVKM. The CDR3 spells CASSSQAPNYGYTF. DNA of the CDR3: TGTGCCAGCAGTTCCCAGGCCCCTAACTATGGCTACACCTTC.

J is TRBJ2-1 and V is TRBV7-2; D remains unclear. Per germline, CDR1 SGHTA and CDR2 FQGNSA. This CDR3 comprises 18 residues. Trimming took 5 bases from V and 0 from J, leaving 20 bases between them. The CDR3 spells CASSPIYMTSFSYNEQFF. The DNA for the CDR3 is TGTGCCAGCAGCCCGATTTATATGACTTCCTTCTCCTACAATGAGCAGTTCTTC.

The rearrangement links TRBV7-9 to TRBJ2-1; 9 bases line up with TRBD2. The ends lost 5 bases at V and 7 bases at J; junction bases unmatched: 12. Germline lookup yields CDR1 SEHNR and CDR2 FQNEAQ (reference sequence). CDR3 length equals 16 residues. Here the CDR3 reads CASSTPGAGGPNEQFF. The CDR3 bases are TGTGCCAGCAGCACGCCCGGTGCGGGAGGGCCTAATGAGCAGTTCTTC. Looking up the rest from reference TRBV7-9 and TRBJ2-1 gives the full variable domain: DTGVSQNPRHKITKRGQNVTFRCDPISEHNRLYWYRQTLGQGPEFLTYFQNEAQLEKSRLLSDRFSAERPKGSFSTLEIQRTEQGDSAMYLCASSTPGAGGPNEQFFGPGTRLTVL.

The chain has TRBV5-1 and TRBJ2-2; the match to TRBD2 covers 8 bases. This CDR3 has 16 residues. Germline-derived CDR1 and CDR2 are SGHRS and YFSETQ. Trimming removed 4 bases from V and 2 bases from J; junction bases left unmatched: 7. The DNA for the CDR3 is TGCGCCAGCAGCCTTTTAGCGGGGACTAACACCGGGGAGCTGTTTTTT. It specifies CASSLLAGTNTGELFF.

This chain connects TRBV27 to TRBJ2-7; D unresolved. Germline V gives CDR1 MNHEY, CDR2 SMNVEV (reference sequence). The CDR3 totals 15 residues. V was clipped by 10 bases and J by 2 bases, with 21 bases between them. Written as DNA, the CDR3 is TGTGCCAAAACCCCCGAGAGGAAATGCCCCTACGAGCAGTACGTC. This translates into CAKTPERKCPYEQYV.

This clone was seen once. The chain couples TRBV5-4 to TRBJ1-1; the match to TRBD1 covers 7 bases. Germline-derived CDR1 and CDR2 are SGHNT and YYREEE (reference sequence). Trimming took 5 bases from V and 10 from J; bases not matched to a gene: 14. The CDR3 is 14 amino acids. The CDR3 DNA follows: TGTGCCAGCAGTCAACAGGGGTGGAGGCTTGGAGCTTTCTTT. It codes for CASSQQGWRLGAFF.

This sequence joins TRBV5-4 and TRBJ1-3, with D unclear. The CDR3 is 12 amino acids. Germline V gives CDR1 SGHNT, CDR2 YYREEE (reference sequence). V lost 2 bases and J lost 3, with 3 bases in between. CDR3: CASSFLGNTIYF. CDR3 nucleotides: TGTGCCAGCAGCTTCCTTGGAAACACCATATATTTT.

The chain joins TRBV7-9 to TRBJ1-2; weak D call: TRBD1 (5 bases). This CDR3 region has 14 residues. Germline CDR1 and CDR2: SEHNR and FQNEAQ (reference sequence). V was clipped by 4 bases and J by 3 bases, with 12 bases between them. The CDR3 region has the DNA TGTGCCAGCAGCTCCTCAGGGCCTTACTATGGCTACACCTTC. This translates into CASSSSGPYYGYTF.

The CDR3 coding sequence is TGTGCCTGGAGTGTTGGCGGTTTAAGCACAGATACGCAGTATTTT. Translated: CAWSVGGLSTDTQYF. The V and J genes are TRBV30 and TRBJ2-3; unclear D gene. Between the trimmed V and J ends, which lost 0 bases and 0 bases, there was a span of 10 bases. The CDR3 sequence is 15 residues long. Germline values: CDR1 GTSNPN, CDR2 SVGIG (reference sequence).

The chain uses TRBV5-8 and TRBJ2-5; 9 bases are a match to TRBD1. The CDR3 spans 15 residues. V dropped 2 bases and J dropped 1; count of bases not matched to a gene: 3. Germline loops: CDR1 SGHTS, CDR2 YDEGEE. CDR3 region: CASSFWTGVQETQYF. CDR3 bases: TGTGCCAGCAGCTTCTGGACAGGGGTCCAAGAGACCCAGTACTTC.

The chain employs TRBV3-1 (or the pseudogene TRBV3-2) and TRBJ2-3, with 9 bases matching TRBD1. This CDR3 is built from 17 residues. Germline CDR1 reads LGHDT; CDR2 reads YNNKEL (reference sequence). Germline trimming cut 0 bases from V and 2 bases from J; bases unmatched to any gene: 6. CDR3 residues: CASSQEGQGPNTDTQYF. The CDR3 nucleotides read TGTGCCAGCAGCCAAGAAGGACAGGGGCCCAACACAGATACGCAGTATTTT.

This chain joins TRBV7-2 and TRBJ1-6; tentatively, D is TRBD1 (6 bases). Germline CDR1 reads SGHTA; CDR2 reads FQGNSA. V gave up 6 bases and J gave up 1 base, with 16 bases separating them. This CDR3 is built from 17 residues. CDR3 coding DNA: TGTGCCAGCAGAAATACAGGGTTAGGTTCCTATAATTCACCCCTCCACTTT. It translates to CASRNTGLGSYNSPLHF.

V and J are TRBV7-2 and TRBJ1-5, with D possibly matching TRBD1 (5 bases). Germline lookup yields CDR1 SGHTA and CDR2 FQGNSA. The CDR3 totals 15 residues. The V end lost 3 bases, the J end lost 4 bases, and 13 bases lay between the germline ends. CDR3 DNA: TGTGCCAGCAGCTTGGGGGGATCGGGAAATCAGCCCCAGCATTTT. Its protein is CASSLGGSGNQPQHF.

The chain uses TRBV29-1 and TRBJ1-1; D gene ambiguous. CDR1 is SQVTM, CDR2 ANQGSEA, per germline. The CDR3 runs 11 residues. The CDR3 DNA sequence: TGCGGTCTGTGGGCGAACACTGAAGCTTTCTTT. The encoded protein is CGLWANTEAFF.

A few counts support this clone. This chain links TRBV19 with TRBJ2-7; 10 nucleotides line up with TRBD1. J was trimmed by 5 bases and V by 4 bases; bases with no gene match: 2. The germline V gene encodes CDR1 LNHDA and CDR2 SQIVND (reference sequence). This CDR3 is built from 13 residues. In nucleotides, the CDR3 is TGTGCCAGTAGTAAGGACAGGGGGGACGAGCAGTACGTC. Protein product: CASSKDRGDEQYV.